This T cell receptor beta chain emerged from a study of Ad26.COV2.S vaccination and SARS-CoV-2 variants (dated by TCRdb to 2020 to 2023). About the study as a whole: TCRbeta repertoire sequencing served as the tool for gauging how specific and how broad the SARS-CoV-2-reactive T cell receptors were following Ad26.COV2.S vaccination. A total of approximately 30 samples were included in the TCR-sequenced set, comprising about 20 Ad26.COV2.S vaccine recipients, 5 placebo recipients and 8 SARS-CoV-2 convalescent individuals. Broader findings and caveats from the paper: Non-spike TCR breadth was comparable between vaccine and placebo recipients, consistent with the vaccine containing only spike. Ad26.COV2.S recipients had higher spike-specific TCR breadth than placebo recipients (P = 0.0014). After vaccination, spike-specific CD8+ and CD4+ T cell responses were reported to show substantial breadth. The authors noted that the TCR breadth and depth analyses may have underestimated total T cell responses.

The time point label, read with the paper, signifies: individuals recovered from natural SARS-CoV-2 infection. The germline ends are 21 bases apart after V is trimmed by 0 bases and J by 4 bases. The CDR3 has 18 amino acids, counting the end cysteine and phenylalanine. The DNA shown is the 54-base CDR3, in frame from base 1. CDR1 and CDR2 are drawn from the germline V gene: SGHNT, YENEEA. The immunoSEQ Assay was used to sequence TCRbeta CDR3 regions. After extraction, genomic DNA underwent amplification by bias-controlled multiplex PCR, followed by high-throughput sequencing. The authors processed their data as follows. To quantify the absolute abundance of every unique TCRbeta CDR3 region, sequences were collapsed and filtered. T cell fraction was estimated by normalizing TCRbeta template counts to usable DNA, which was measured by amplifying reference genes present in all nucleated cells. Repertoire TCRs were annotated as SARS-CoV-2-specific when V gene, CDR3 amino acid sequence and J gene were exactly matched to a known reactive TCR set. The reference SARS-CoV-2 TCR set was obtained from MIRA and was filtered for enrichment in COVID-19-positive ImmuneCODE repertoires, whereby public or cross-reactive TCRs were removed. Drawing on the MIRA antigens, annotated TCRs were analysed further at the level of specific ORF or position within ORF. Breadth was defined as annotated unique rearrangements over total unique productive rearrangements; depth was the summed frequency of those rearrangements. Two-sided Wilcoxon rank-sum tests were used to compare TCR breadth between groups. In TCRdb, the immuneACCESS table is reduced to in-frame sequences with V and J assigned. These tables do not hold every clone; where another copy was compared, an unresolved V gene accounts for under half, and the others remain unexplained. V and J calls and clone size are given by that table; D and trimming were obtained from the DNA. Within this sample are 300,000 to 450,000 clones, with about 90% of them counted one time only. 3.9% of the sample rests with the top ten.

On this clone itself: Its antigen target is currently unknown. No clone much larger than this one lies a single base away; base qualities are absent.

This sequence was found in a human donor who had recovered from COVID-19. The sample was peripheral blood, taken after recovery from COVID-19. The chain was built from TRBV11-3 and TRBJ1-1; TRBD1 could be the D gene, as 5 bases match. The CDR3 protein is CASSLDGGKVSRGTEAFF. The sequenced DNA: TGTGCCAGCAGCTTAGACGGGGGTAAGGTCAGCCGCGGCACTGAAGCTTTCTTT.